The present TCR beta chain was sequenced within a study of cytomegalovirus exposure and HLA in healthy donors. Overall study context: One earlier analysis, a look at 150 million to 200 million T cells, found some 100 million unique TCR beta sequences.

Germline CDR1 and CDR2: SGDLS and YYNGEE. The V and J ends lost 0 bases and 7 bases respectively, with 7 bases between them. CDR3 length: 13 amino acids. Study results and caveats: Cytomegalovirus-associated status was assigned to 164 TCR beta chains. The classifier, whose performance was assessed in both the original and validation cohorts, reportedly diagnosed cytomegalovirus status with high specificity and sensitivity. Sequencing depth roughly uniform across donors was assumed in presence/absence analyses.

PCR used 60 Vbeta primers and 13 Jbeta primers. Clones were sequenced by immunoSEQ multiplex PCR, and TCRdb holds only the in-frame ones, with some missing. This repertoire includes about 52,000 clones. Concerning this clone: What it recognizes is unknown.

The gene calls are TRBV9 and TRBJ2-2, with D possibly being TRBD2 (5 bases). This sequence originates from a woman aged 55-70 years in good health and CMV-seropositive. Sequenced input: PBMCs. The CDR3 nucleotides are TGTGCCAGCAGCGTAGGGGCGGGCGGGGAGCTGTTTTTT. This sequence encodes CASSVGAGGELFF.